These 14 T cell receptor beta chains were all obtained from the same sample, sequenced in a study of blood T cell repertoires in COVID-19. The data were produced by immunoSEQ multiplex PCR, yet TCRdb's version contains in-frame clones alone and is incomplete. The sample includes more than 110,000 clones, 75% to 90% of them seen just once. The sample consisted of peripheral blood. The receptors shown here come from a woman over 75 with acute or convalescent COVID-19.

The chain couples TRBV6-6 to TRBJ2-3; tentative D call: TRBD2 (5 bases). Germline CDR1 is MNHNY and CDR2 is SVGAGI (reference sequence). Trimming cost V 8 bases and J 2 bases, with 11 bases left between them. The CDR3 has 13 residues. CDR3 region: CASLGGATDTQYF. The CDR3 bases are TGTGCCAGCCTCGGAGGAGCCACAGATACGCAGTATTTT.

This clone showed up just a few times. The CDR3 spells CASATQTDTQYF. CDR3 bases: TGTGCTAGTGCCACTCAAACAGATACGCAGTATTTT. The V call is TRBV12-5, the J call TRBJ2-3; no clear D. Germline assignment: CDR1 LGHNT and CDR2 FRNRAP. Trimming shortened V by 7 bases and J by 3 bases, and 8 bases separated the two germline ends. This CDR3 comprises 12 residues.

A single count supports this clone. The chain employs TRBV10-3 and TRBJ2-3; perhaps TRBD1 as D (6 bases). This CDR3 region has 14 residues. Germline assignment: CDR1 ENHRY and CDR2 SYGVKD. V was shortened by 0 bases and J by 7 bases, with 11 bases between the two germline ends. CDR3 sequence (DNA): TGTGCCATCAGTGAGTCCAGGGGCGTATATACGCAGTATTTT. Its protein product is CAISESRGVYTQYF.

This clone was found a few times. This chain links TRBV5-6 with TRBJ1-3, with D possibly TRBD1 on 5 matching bases. Trimming removed 1 base at V and 0 bases at J, with 14 bases between. The CDR3 covers 17 residues. The V gene's germline CDR1 is SGHDT and CDR2 YYEEEE. CDR3 sequence (DNA): TGTGCCAGCAGCTTGTATGAGACAGCGAGCTCTGGAAACACCATATATTTT. Translation gives CASSLYETASSGNTIYF.

The chain recombines TRBV2 with TRBJ1-2; D possibly corresponds to TRBD1 (6 bases). The V gene lost 1 base and the J gene lost 4 bases, with 10 bases spanning the gap. Germline V gene sequence: CDR1 SNHLY, CDR2 FYNNEI. The length of the CDR3 is 14 residues. In DNA form, the CDR3 reads TGTGCCAGCAGTGAAGACAGGGTTTCCTATGGCTACACCTTC. Translated, it gives CASSEDRVSYGYTF.

The genes are TRBV6-2 or TRBV6-3 and TRBJ1-6, with D possibly being TRBD1 (5 bases). CDR1 is MNHEY and CDR2 is SVGEGT in the germline V gene. V was shortened by 3 bases and J by 9 bases, with 12 bases between the two germline ends. The CDR3 contains 14 residues. CDR3 region: CASSYYRGASPLHF. The CDR3 bases are TGTGCCAGCAGTTATTACCGCGGGGCTTCACCCCTCCACTTT.

This chain joins TRBV4-3 and TRBJ2-7; 10 nucleotides match TRBD1. V shed 1 base, J shed 10 bases, and the junction held 7 bases outside the gene matches. The CDR3 loop spans 14 amino acids. Germline CDR1 and CDR2: LGHNA and YSLEER. The chain's CDR3 is CASSQVATGGEQYF. The CDR3 bases are TGCGCCAGCAGCCAAGTGGCGACAGGGGGCGAACAGTACTTC.

The chain uses TRBV2 and TRBJ2-5; tentatively, D is TRBD1 (6 bases). Germline lookup yields CDR1 SNHLY and CDR2 FYNNEI. The CDR3 runs 15 residues. V shed 2 bases and J shed 0 bases, with 10 bases lying between them. Here the CDR3 reads CASSEQGFDQETQYF. The CDR3 bases are TGTGCCAGCAGTGAACAGGGGTTTGACCAAGAGACCCAGTACTTC.

The chain carries TRBV6-5 and TRBJ2-3; D is perhaps TRBD1 (7 bases). This CDR3 contains 15 residues. V shed 8 bases and J shed 3 bases, with 18 bases lying between them. Germline CDR1 is MNHEY and CDR2 is SVGAGI. CDR3 in DNA: TGTGCCAGCCTAACAGGGGTAGGGAGGACAGATACGCAGTATTTT. It encodes CASLTGVGRTDTQYF.

V gene TRBV3-1 (or the pseudogene TRBV3-2) combines with J gene TRBJ1-2; D remains unclear. CDR1 and CDR2 from the germline V gene are LGHDT and YNNKEL (reference sequence). The germline V and J ends were trimmed by 3 bases and 4 bases, with 6 bases remaining between them. The CDR3 extends over 12 amino acids. CDR3 bases: TGTGCCAGCAGCCAGGCCTCCTATGGCTACACCTTC. This encodes CASSQASYGYTF.

The genes are TRBV20-1 and TRBJ2-1; 8 bases agree with TRBD2. J was trimmed by 9 bases and V by 3 bases; bases with no gene match: 7. Looked up from germline, CDR1 is DFQATT and CDR2 is SNEGSKA (reference sequence). The CDR3 runs to 13 residues. CDR3 sequence (DNA): TGCAGTGCTAGTTCGGGGGGGGCCGGTGAGCAGTTCTTC. Protein sequence: CSASSGGAGEQFF.

The chain recombines TRBV6-2 or TRBV6-3 with TRBJ1-2; D is unresolved. The germline V and J ends were trimmed by 0 bases and 6 bases, with 11 bases remaining between them. Per the germline V gene, CDR1 is MNHEY and CDR2 is SVGEGT. This CDR3 is 14 amino acids long. CDR3 sequence reads: CASSYSNGNHGYTF. The CDR3 DNA sequence: TGTGCCAGCAGTTACTCGAACGGGAACCATGGCTACACCTTC.

The chain employs TRBV3-1 (or the pseudogene TRBV3-2) and TRBJ2-1; no clear D. Germline V gives CDR1 LGHDT, CDR2 YNNKEL (reference sequence). The CDR3 length is 12 residues. The V and J ends lost 0 bases and 8 bases respectively, with 5 bases between them. The CDR3 is CASSQDTDEQFF. The CDR3 DNA reads TGTGCCAGCAGCCAAGATACGGATGAGCAGTTCTTC.

The table lists this clone with a few counts. V is TRBV4-1 and J is TRBJ1-5, with TRBD1 as a possible D gene (5 bases). The germline V gene encodes CDR1 MGHRA and CDR2 YSYEKL. Deletions cut 4 bases from V and 6 bases from J, with 13 bases between. This CDR3 is built from 14 residues. CDR3 sequence (DNA): TGCGCCAGCAGCCCACAGGTCGTAGGTCAGCCCCAGCATTTT. Amino acid sequence: CASSPQVVGQPQHF.